This T cell receptor beta chain appears in the sequencing data of a study of T cells in Graves' hyperthyroidism and ophthalmopathy. Individuals with ophthalmopathy presented a Clinical Activity Score of at least 3, a NOSPECS grade of at least 4 and a duration under 3 months. A patient was excluded if there was uncontrolled infection, other autoimmune disease, pregnancy or lactation. The PBMCs were taken from under 12 ml of fresh peripheral blood. This clonotype showed up many times. The antigen is unknown. The source material, RNA transcripts, was used to amplify TCR beta CDR3 regions. An initial round of RT-PCR targeting the TCR CDR3 relied on the HTBI primer set. TCRdb called the multiplex PCR reads again in MiXCR, with one record for every CDR3 protein. This sample yields 500,000 to 650,000 distinct CDR3 sequences, of which 13% to 15% are seen a single time; around 13% belongs to the top ten. Germline loops: CDR1 MNHNS, CDR2 SASEGT. Deletions cut 6 bases from V and 7 bases from J, with 15 bases between. The CDR3 has 14 amino acids.

Study observations and caveats: Blood also held most thyroid clonotypes expanded beyond 0.001.

V is TRBV6-1 and J is TRBJ1-4; D remains ambiguous. The TCR was taken from a woman in her forties or fifties with Graves' ophthalmopathy. Sequenced input: blood. The CDR3 nucleotides are TGTGCCAGCAGCTTATCATTTCGCTCTGAAAAACTGTTTTTT. Amino acids: CASSLSFRSEKLFF.